The T cell receptor (beta chain) under discussion was sequenced for a study of blood T cells in healthy people across ages. The second PCR ran roughly 7 to 11 cycles with a sample-barcoded 5' primer and J-beta primers. TCRdb called the 5' RACE reads again in MiXCR, with one record for every CDR3 protein. The repertoire holds some 1 million distinct CDR3 sequences, with under 55% as singletons. V was cut by 5 bases and J by 0 bases, with 17 bases left in between. This CDR3 has 17 residues. Germline loops: CDR1 MNHEY, CDR2 SMNVEV (reference sequence). This clonotype has just a few counts. The chain recombines TRBV27 with TRBJ1-5, with D possibly TRBD1 on 5 matching bases. Specimen: blood. The sequence was obtained from an older woman in good health. This chain's CDR3 is CASSPGRGVYSNQPQHF. The CDR3 coding sequence is TGTGCCAGCAGTCCAGGCAGAGGGGTATATAGCAATCAGCCCCAGCATTTT.